One sample yielded the 14 T cell receptor beta chains listed below, sequenced in a study of monozygotic twins with cystic fibrosis. Profiling relied on immunoSEQ multiplex PCR, and the TCRdb table lists in-frame clones only, not all of them. The data hold some 20,000 clones, with around nine tenths observed a single time. Sequenced material: blood. These receptors all stem from a woman in her twenties or thirties with cystic fibrosis.

The J gene is TRBJ2-2, the V gene TRBV18; D is undetermined. Trimming took off 6 bases at V and 2 bases at J, with 4 bases between the two ends. The CDR3 contains 12 residues. The V gene's germline CDR1 is KGHSH and CDR2 LQKENI. The CDR3 DNA sequence: TGTGCCAGCTCCCCCAACACCGGGGAGCTGTTTTTT. It codes for CASSPNTGELFF.

This clone was counted a single time. The chain joins TRBV7-9 to TRBJ2-3; 9 bases fit TRBD2. Trimming cost V 3 bases and J 2 bases; bases outside gene matches: 6. The CDR3 covers 16 residues. Germline assignment: CDR1 SEHNR and CDR2 FQNEAQ (reference sequence). DNA of the CDR3: TGTGCCAGCAGCTTCAAAGGACTAGCGATCACAGATACGCAGTATTTT. Residues: CASSFKGLAITDTQYF.

This rearrangement joins TRBV5-4 to TRBJ1-2; possible D gene TRBD1, 5 bases. The ends were cut back, 5 bases at V and 4 bases at J, with 21 bases in the middle. The CDR3 is 16 residues long. Germline V CDR1 and CDR2: SGHNT, YYREEE (reference sequence). For the CDR3, the DNA is TGTGCCAGCAGATCGGAAGGGGTCCCCTTCGCCTATGGCTACACCTTC. Amino acid sequence: CASRSEGVPFAYGYTF.

In this sample, this clone turned up a few times. The rearrangement joins TRBV2 to TRBJ1-2; D not certain. The CDR3 has 13 residues. Germline assignment: CDR1 SNHLY and CDR2 FYNNEI. Trimming removed 6 bases at V and 5 bases at J, with 13 bases between. CDR3 amino acids: CASSLQNPYGYTF. CDR3 bases: TGTGCCAGCAGCTTGCAAAACCCATATGGCTACACCTTC.

This rearrangement joins TRBV27 to TRBJ2-7; TRBD1 agrees at 9 bases. With 5 bases clipped from V and 0 bases from J, the junction kept 5 bases outside the gene matches. CDR1 is MNHEY, CDR2 SMNVEV, per germline (reference sequence). This CDR3 has 15 amino acids. For the CDR3, the DNA is TGTGCCAGCAGTAAACGACAGGGGGTCTCCTACGAGCAGTACTTC. Translation: CASSKRQGVSYEQYF.

The gene calls are TRBV19 and TRBJ1-2; D gene uncertain. This CDR3 comprises 16 residues. Germline V lookup: CDR1 LNHDA, CDR2 SQIVND (reference sequence). V lost 0 bases, J lost 2 bases, and 13 bases lay in between. CDR3 sequence (DNA): TGTGCCAGTAGTATAGATCCCATTCCGGGGAACTATGGCTACACCTTC. It codes for CASSIDPIPGNYGYTF.

V and J are TRBV2 and TRBJ2-6; D unclear. CDR3 length equals 16 residues. Germline CDR1 SNHLY, CDR2 FYNNEI. With 4 bases removed from V and 0 bases from J, the gap between germline ends came to 10 bases. CDR3 residues: CASSVRRVSGANVLTF. CDR3 DNA: TGTGCCAGCAGTGTACGTCGGGTCTCTGGGGCCAACGTCCTGACTTTC.

The gene calls are TRBV11-2 and TRBJ2-7; 11 nucleotides line up with TRBD1. V shed 5 bases and J 4 bases; nucleotides not matched to a gene: 10. Germline CDR1 and CDR2: SGHAT and FQNNGV. This CDR3 comprises 16 residues. Written as DNA, the CDR3 is TGTGCCAGCAGCCCAAGGACAGGGGGCGTTAATTACGAGCAGTACTTC. Translated: CASSPRTGGVNYEQYF.

This chain uses TRBV5-1 with TRBJ1-4; D possibly corresponds to TRBD1 (5 bases). The CDR3 runs 16 residues. V dropped 4 bases and J dropped 0 bases, with 13 bases sitting between them. Germline-derived CDR1 and CDR2 are SGHRS and YFSETQ. CDR3 bases: TGCGCCAGCAGCCCCGGGTGGGGACCAACTAATGAAAAACTGTTTTTT. Amino acids: CASSPGWGPTNEKLFF.

The rearrangement joins TRBV23-1 to TRBJ1-1; no definite D call. TRBV23-1 is reported as an ORF; its role is uncertain. Trimming shortened V by 1 base and J by 0 bases, and 15 bases separated the two germline ends. The CDR3 contains 17 residues. CDR3 amino acids: CASSQWFGLRMNTEAFF. Written as DNA, the CDR3 is TGCGCCAGCAGTCAATGGTTTGGGTTACGCATGAACACTGAAGCTTTCTTT.

The chain has TRBV6-5 and TRBJ2-7; TRBD1 matches at 10 bases. Looked up from germline, CDR1 is MNHEY and CDR2 is SVGAGI. V was pared by 4 bases and J by 7 bases, with 7 bases of the junction left unmatched. The CDR3 consists of 14 residues. In DNA, the CDR3 is TGTGCCAGCAGTTCCGGGACAGGGGAGCGGGAGCAGTACTTC. Translating it yields CASSSGTGEREQYF.

The chain employs TRBV6-1 and TRBJ1-4; 7 bases match TRBD1. The CDR3 spans 14 residues. The V gene end was trimmed by 5 bases and the J gene end by 7 bases; junction bases not matched to a gene: 7. CDR1 is MNHNS and CDR2 is SASEGT in the germline V gene. CDR3 sequence: CASSLTGVGEKLFF. CDR3 nucleotide sequence: TGTGCCAGCAGTTTAACAGGGGTGGGTGAAAAACTGTTTTTT.

This clone is medium-sized (0.01 to 0.1%) within its sample. This chain links TRBV6-4 with TRBJ2-1; possibly TRBD2 for D (7 bases). Germline V gene data show CDR1 as MRHNA and CDR2 as SNTAGT. Between the trimmed V and J ends, which lost 8 bases and 3 bases, there was a span of 17 bases. This CDR3 comprises 15 residues. CDR3 loop: CASGPRGGDYNEQFF. CDR3 coding DNA: TGTGCCAGCGGTCCTAGGGGGGGGGACTACAATGAGCAGTTCTTC.

This chain uses TRBV5-1 with TRBJ2-7; 8 nucleotides agree with TRBD1. The V gene end was trimmed by 4 bases and the J gene end by 3 bases; junction bases not matched to a gene: 6. Germline CDR1 SGHRS, CDR2 YFSETQ. The CDR3 is made up of 14 amino acids. CDR3 DNA: TGCGCCAGCAGCCTAGGACAGGGAGACTACGAGCAGTACTTC. It yields the protein CASSLGQGDYEQYF.